Shown below are 8 T cell receptor beta chains from a single sample sequenced in a study of blood T cells in healthy people across ages. Together with a sample-barcoded 5' primer, a J-beta primer mix was included in a second PCR lasting roughly 6 to 12 cycles. TCRdb called the 5' RACE reads again in MiXCR, with one record for every CDR3 protein. The sample records 700,000 to 800,000 distinct CDR3 sequences, more than 40% being singletons. The sequenced sample was blood. The receptors derive from a woman aged 60-75 years in good health.

This clonotype was detected only a few times. This chain links TRBV5-1 with TRBJ1-5; unclear D gene. The germline V gene has CDR1 SGHRS and CDR2 YFSETQ. CDR3 length equals 15 residues. The V gene lost 1 base and the J gene lost 3 bases, with 11 bases spanning the gap. For the CDR3, the DNA is TGCGCCAGCAGCTTGTCAGGAATATTCAATCAGCCCCAGCATTTT. As protein: CASSLSGIFNQPQHF.

This chain uses TRBV29-1 with TRBJ1-2, with D possibly TRBD1 on 6 matching bases. Trimming removed 0 bases from V and 0 bases from J, with 17 bases in between. This CDR3 comprises 17 residues. Germline-derived CDR1 and CDR2 are SQVTM and ANQGSEA. In DNA form, the CDR3 reads TGCAGCGTTGAAGATCCCAGGGGACATAACTCTAACTATGGCTACACCTTC. Protein: CSVEDPRGHNSNYGYTF.

This clonotype was counted many times. The gene calls are TRBV9 and TRBJ2-1; D is undetermined. The CDR3 loop spans 11 amino acids. The V gene lost 3 bases and the J gene lost 7 bases, with 5 bases spanning the gap. Germline V CDR1 and CDR2: SGDLS, YYNGEE. CDR3 DNA sequence: TGTGCCAGCAGCGGGGCGAATGAGCAGTTCTTC. Translating it yields CASSGANEQFF.

This clonotype was seen only once. A much larger clone sits a single nucleotide away, making a read error possible. V gene TRBV29-1 combines with J gene TRBJ2-3, with no clear D. The CDR3 covers 12 residues. The germline V gene encodes CDR1 SQVTM and CDR2 ANQGSEA. This chain's CDR3 is CGVELVGDTQYF. The DNA for the CDR3 is TGCGGCGTTGAGCTAGTTGGGGATACGCAGTATTTT.

This clonotype came up a few times. The J gene is TRBJ2-5, the V gene TRBV5-1; D is uncertain. CDR3 length equals 16 residues. V lost 0 bases to trimming and J lost 0 bases, with 12 bases between them. Germline CDR1 SGHRS, CDR2 YFSETQ. DNA for the CDR3: TGCGCCAGCAGCTTGGCCGGATCCTCGTACCAAGAGACCCAGTACTTC. Amino acids: CASSLAGSSYQETQYF.

The chain links TRBV3-1 to TRBJ2-3; D not certain. CDR1 is LGHDT, CDR2 YNNKEL, per germline (reference sequence). This CDR3 has 15 residues. The V end lost 3 bases, the J end lost 2 bases, and 12 bases lay between the germline ends. The chain's CDR3 is CASSHLLVSTDTQYF. For the CDR3, the DNA is TGTGCCAGCAGCCATCTGCTGGTCTCCACAGATACGCAGTATTTT.

This clonotype was seen ten or more times. The chain employs TRBV14 and TRBJ2-7; TRBD1 agrees at 9 bases. V dropped 1 base and J dropped 6; count of bases not matched to a gene: 4. The germline V gene has CDR1 SGHDN and CDR2 FVKESK. The CDR3 length is 14 residues. CDR3 sequence (DNA): TGTGCCAGCAGCCAAGTCGAGACAGGGGGCGAGCAGTACTTC. Amino acid sequence: CASSQVETGGEQYF.

This clonotype turned up a few times. V is TRBV6-1 and J is TRBJ1-1; TRBD1 matches at 8 bases. V lost 5 bases to trimming and J lost 4 bases; unmatched junction nucleotides: 6. CDR1 is MNHNS, CDR2 SASEGT, per germline. This CDR3 region has 14 residues. In DNA, the CDR3 is TGTGCCAGCAGTAAAACCAGGGGGCCCACTGAAGCTTTCTTT. Translating it yields CASSKTRGPTEAFF.